Presented here are 15 T cell receptor beta chains from one specimen sequenced in a study of T cells in Graves' hyperthyroidism and ophthalmopathy. The CDR3 regions of TCR beta were amplified from RNA transcripts. The TCR CDR3 first-round RT-PCR relied on the HTBI primer set. TCRdb reanalysed the multiplex PCR reads using MiXCR and keeps one entry per CDR3 protein. Of 600,000 to 700,000 distinct CDR3 sequences listed, 14% to 15% are singletons. Material: blood. The receptors shown here come from a woman between 40 and 55 years old with Graves' ophthalmopathy.

The J gene is TRBJ2-7, the V gene TRBV7-2, with TRBD1 identical over 11 bases. CDR3 length: 15 amino acids. Germline CDR1 reads SGHTA; CDR2 reads FQGNSA. The V segment lost 4 bases and the J segment 3 bases; nucleotides outside the gene matches: 5. The CDR3 bases are TGTGCCAGCAGCTCCTTCGGGACAGGGGGCTACGAGCAGTACTTC. This encodes CASSSFGTGGYEQYF.

This clonotype was detected a few times. This chain connects TRBV6-5 to TRBJ2-3; TRBD1 agrees at 10 bases. The CDR3 totals 15 residues. CDR1 and CDR2 from the germline V gene are MNHEY and SVGAGI. V shed 4 bases, J shed 1 base, and the junction held 2 bases outside the gene matches. The CDR3 nucleotides are TGTGCCAGCAGTTTGACAGGGGGCGGCACAGATACGCAGTATTTT. Protein sequence: CASSLTGGGTDTQYF.

This clonotype was observed a handful of times. V is TRBV27 and J is TRBJ1-1; 10 bases align to TRBD1. The CDR3 has 16 residues. V was pared by 10 bases and J by 1 base, with 12 bases of the junction left unmatched. Per the germline V gene, CDR1 is MNHEY and CDR2 is SMNVEV (reference sequence). In DNA, the CDR3 is TGTGCCACCAAATTAAGACAGGGGGCCCAGAACACTGAAGCTTTCTTT. Translating gives CATKLRQGAQNTEAFF.

This clonotype has at least ten counts. This chain connects TRBV12-5 to TRBJ1-1; 8 bases agree with TRBD1. The trim removed 3 bases at V and 3 bases at J, leaving 9 bases unmatched. Germline V gene data show CDR1 as LGHNT and CDR2 as FRNRAP. The CDR3 runs 16 residues. The CDR3 DNA follows: TGTGCTAGTGGTTTCGGGTACGTGGGACAGGACACTGAAGCTTTCTTT. Its translation is CASGFGYVGQDTEAFF. The full variable domain, with the rest looked up from reference TRBV12-5 and TRBJ1-1, is DARVTQTPRHKVTEMGQEVTMRCQPILGHNTVFWYRQTMMQGLELLAYFRNRAPLDDSGMPKDRFSAEMPDATLATLKIQPSEPRDSAVYFCASGFGYVGQDTEAFFGQGTRLTVV.

Turning to this clonotype: At one boundary the junction diverges from the germline segment, which might be a read error. V is TRBV12-3 or TRBV12-4 and J is TRBJ2-2, with D uncertain. CDR3 size: 15 residues. CDR3 protein: CASSTPPRSTGELFF. The CDR3 DNA follows: TGTGCCAGCAGTACCCCCCCGCGTAGTACCGGAGAGCTGTTTTTT.

With respect to this clonotype: A read error is possible here, since a much larger clone lies one base away. The chain couples TRBV11-2 to TRBJ2-7; no definite D call. The CDR3 spans 14 residues. Germline V gene lookup returns CDR1 SGHAT and CDR2 FQNNGV. V lost 5 bases, J lost 2 bases, and 13 bases lay in between. CDR3 sequence: CASSAPRLPYEQYF. CDR3 sequence (DNA): TGTGCCAGCAGCGCGCCGCGGCTCCCCTACGAGCAGTACTTC.

As concerns this clonotype: Its ends do not fully match the called genes, so a read error is possible. The rearrangement links TRBV10-3 to TRBJ1-5; a possible D gene is TRBD1 (5 bases). There are 14 residues in the CDR3. Per germline, CDR1 ENHRY and CDR2 SYGVKD. The CDR3 spells CAISDRVSNQLQHF. The DNA of the CDR3 is TGTGCCATCAGTGACAGGGTTAGCAATCAGCTCCAGCATTTT.

This clonotype was picked up many times. This chain joins TRBV5-1 and TRBJ2-7, with TRBD2 matching over 7 bases. V dropped 0 bases and J dropped 5; count of bases not matched to a gene: 8. The CDR3 runs to 15 residues. The germline V gene has CDR1 SGHRS and CDR2 YFSETQ. The CDR3 DNA is TGCGCCAGCAGCTTGGTAGGTGGGGGGGTCCACGAGCAGTACTTC. It encodes CASSLVGGGVHEQYF.

CDR3 in amino acids: CASSQGVTYTEAFF. The CDR3 nucleotides are TGCGCCAGCAGCCAGGGGGTCACCTATACCGAGGCTTTCTTT. The chain joins TRBV4-3 to TRBJ1-1, with D maybe TRBD1 (5 bases). The germline V gene has CDR1 LGHNA and CDR2 YSLEER. V was clipped by 3 bases and J by 11 bases, with 19 bases between them. The CDR3 sequence is 14 residues long.

Ten or more counts support this clonotype. V usage is TRBV6-1 and J usage is TRBJ1-1; 8 positions agree with TRBD1. The CDR3 has 11 amino acids. Germline-derived CDR1 and CDR2 are MNHNS and SASEGT. V was pared by 6 bases and J by 10 bases, with 4 bases of the junction left unmatched. The CDR3 DNA sequence: TGTGCCAGCAGCACCGGACAGGGAGCTTTCTTT. Amino acid sequence: CASSTGQGAFF.

In this sample, this clonotype turned up a few times. V usage is TRBV28 and J usage is TRBJ1-2; D is unclear. The CDR3 is 13 residues long. With 3 bases removed from V and 5 bases from J, the gap between germline ends came to 10 bases. CDR1 and CDR2 from the germline V gene are MDHEN and SYDVKM. The CDR3 spells CASSLTDTYGYTF. Written as DNA, the CDR3 is TGTGCCAGCAGTTTGACCGATACGTATGGCTACACCTTC.

This clonotype was counted many times. The V and J genes are TRBV6-1 and TRBJ2-7; 12 positions match TRBD2. The CDR3 spans 16 residues. Germline CDR1 and CDR2: MNHNS and SASEGT. The V gene end was trimmed by 3 bases and the J gene end by 3 bases; junction bases not matched to a gene: 6. CDR3 bases: TGTGCCAGCAGTGATCTGACTAGCGGGAGTTTCTACGAGCAGTACTTC. Translating it yields CASSDLTSGSFYEQYF.

There are many counts of this clonotype. The J gene is TRBJ2-2, the V gene TRBV25-1; 8 nucleotides align to TRBD1. Per germline, CDR1 MGHDK and CDR2 SYGVNS. The CDR3 is 14 residues long. V shed 4 bases, J shed 4 bases, and the junction held 2 bases outside the gene matches. CDR3 region: CASSVTGGTGELFF. The CDR3, as DNA: TGTGCCAGCAGTGTAACAGGGGGCACCGGGGAGCTGTTTTTT.

Ten or more counts support this clonotype. The chain uses TRBV12-3 or TRBV12-4 and TRBJ1-2; no clear D gene. The V end lost 1 base, the J end lost 5 bases, and 17 bases lay between the germline ends. This CDR3 region has 16 residues. CDR3 protein: CASSLGTRARSYGYTF. The CDR3 nucleotides read TGTGCCAGCAGTTTAGGGACCCGAGCGAGGTCGTATGGCTACACCTTC.

This clonotype was counted many times. J is TRBJ2-2 and V is TRBV7-2; D gene uncertain. V lost 1 base to trimming and J lost 6 bases, with 12 bases between them. Germline V gives CDR1 SGHTA, CDR2 FQGNSA. This CDR3 spans 15 amino acids. The CDR3 loop is CASSLVAEGPGELFF. CDR3 in DNA: TGTGCCAGCAGCTTAGTCGCGGAAGGCCCCGGGGAGCTGTTTTTT.